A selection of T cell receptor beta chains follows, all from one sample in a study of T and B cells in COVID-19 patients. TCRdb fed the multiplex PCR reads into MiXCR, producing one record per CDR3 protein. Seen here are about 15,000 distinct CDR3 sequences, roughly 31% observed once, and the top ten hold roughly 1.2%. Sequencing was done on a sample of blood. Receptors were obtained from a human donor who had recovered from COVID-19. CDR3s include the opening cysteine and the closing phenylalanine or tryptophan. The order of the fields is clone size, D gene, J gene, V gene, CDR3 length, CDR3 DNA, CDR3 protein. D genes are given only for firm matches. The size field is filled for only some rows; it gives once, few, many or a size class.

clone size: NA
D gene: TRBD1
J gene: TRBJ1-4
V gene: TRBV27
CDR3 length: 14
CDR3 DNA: TGTGCCAGCAGCCCGGACAGGGGACACGAAAAACTGTTTTTT
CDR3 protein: CASSPDRGHEKLFF

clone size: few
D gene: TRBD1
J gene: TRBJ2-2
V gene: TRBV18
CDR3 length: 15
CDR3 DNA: TGTGCCAGCTCAAACCGGACAGGGGGCACCGGGGAGCTGTTTTTT
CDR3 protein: CASSNRTGGTGELFF

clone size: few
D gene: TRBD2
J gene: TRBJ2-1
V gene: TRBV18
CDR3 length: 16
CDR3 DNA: TGTGCCAGCTCACCCCTAGCGGGGGGGCGAGAGAAGGAGCAGTTCTTC
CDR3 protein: CASSPLAGGREKEQFF

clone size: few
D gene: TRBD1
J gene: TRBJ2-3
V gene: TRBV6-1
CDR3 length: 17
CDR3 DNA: TGTGCCAGCGGACTAGGACAGGGGATGATCGGTACAGATACGCAGTATTTT
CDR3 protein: CASGLGQGMIGTDTQYF

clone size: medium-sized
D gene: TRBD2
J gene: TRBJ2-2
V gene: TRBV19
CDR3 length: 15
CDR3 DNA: TGTGCCAGTAAGGTTCTGGCTAGCGGTTCCCGGGAGCTGTTTTTT
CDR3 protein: CASKVLASGSRELFF

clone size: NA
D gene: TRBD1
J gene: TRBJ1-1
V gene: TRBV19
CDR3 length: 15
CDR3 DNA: TGTGCCAGTGGCACCTGGGGGACATTCCAGGGGGGGGCTTTCTTT
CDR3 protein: CASGTWGTFQGGAFF

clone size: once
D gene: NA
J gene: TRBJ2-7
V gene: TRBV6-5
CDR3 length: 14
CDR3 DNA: TGTGCCAGCAGCCTGACAGTTCTATTCTACGAGCAGTACTTC
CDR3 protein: CASSLTVLFYEQYF

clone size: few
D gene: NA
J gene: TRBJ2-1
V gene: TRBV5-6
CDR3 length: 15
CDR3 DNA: TGTGCCAGCAGCCCCCTCCCCCTTACCTACAATGAGCAGTTCTTC
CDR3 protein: CASSPLPLTYNEQFF

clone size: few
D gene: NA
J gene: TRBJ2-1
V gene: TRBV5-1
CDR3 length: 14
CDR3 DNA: TGCGCCAGCAGCTTGGAGGGGGGTCTCGGTGAGCAGTTCTTC
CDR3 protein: CASSLEGGLGEQFF

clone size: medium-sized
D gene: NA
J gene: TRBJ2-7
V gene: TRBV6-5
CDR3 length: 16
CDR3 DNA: TGTGCCAGCAGTTACTCCAGGGGAATGGTCTCCTACGAGCAGTACTTC
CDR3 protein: CASSYSRGMVSYEQYF

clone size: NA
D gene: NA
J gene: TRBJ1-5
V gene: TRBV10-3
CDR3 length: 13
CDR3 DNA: TGTGCCATCACCACAGACCCCCAACAGCCCCAGCATTTT
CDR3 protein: CAITTDPQQPQHF

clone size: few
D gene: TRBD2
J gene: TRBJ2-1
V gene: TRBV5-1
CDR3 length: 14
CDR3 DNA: TGCGCCAGCAGCCTGGGACTATTAGACAATGAGCAGTTCTTC
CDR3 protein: CASSLGLLDNEQFF

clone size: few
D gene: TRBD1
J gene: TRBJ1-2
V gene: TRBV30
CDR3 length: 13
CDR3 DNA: TGTGCCTGGAGTGGGTACAGGGGTGACGGCTACACCTTC
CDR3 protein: CAWSGYRGDGYTF

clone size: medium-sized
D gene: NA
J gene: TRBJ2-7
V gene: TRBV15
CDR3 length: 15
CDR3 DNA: TGTGCCACCAGCAGAGACCCGGGTTCGGGCCACGAGCAGTACTTC
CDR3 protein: CATSRDPGSGHEQYF

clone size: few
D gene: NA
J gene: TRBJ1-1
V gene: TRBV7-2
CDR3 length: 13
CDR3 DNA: TGTGCCAGCAGCCCAGGGAGGAACACTGAAGCTTTCTTT
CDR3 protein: CASSPGRNTEAFF

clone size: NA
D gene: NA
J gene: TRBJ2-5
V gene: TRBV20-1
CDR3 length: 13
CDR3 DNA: TGCAGTGCTAGAAGGGGCCCTGTGGGGACCCAGTACTTC
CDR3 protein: CSARRGPVGTQYF

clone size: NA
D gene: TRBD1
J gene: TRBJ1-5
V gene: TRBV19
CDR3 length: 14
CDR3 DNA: TGTGCCAGTAAGACAGGGTCCCTGTGTCAGCCCCAGCATTTT
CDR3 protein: CASKTGSLCQPQHF

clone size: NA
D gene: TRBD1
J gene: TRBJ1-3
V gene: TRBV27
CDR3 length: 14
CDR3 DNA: TGTGCCAGCAGTCCCGGGACAGGGTTCCACACCATATATTTT
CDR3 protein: CASSPGTGFHTIYF

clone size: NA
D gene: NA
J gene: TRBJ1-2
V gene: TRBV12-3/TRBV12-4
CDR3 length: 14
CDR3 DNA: TGTGCCAGCAGTCGATGGGGGCGCGGAAATGGCTACACCTTC
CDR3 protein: CASSRWGRGNGYTF

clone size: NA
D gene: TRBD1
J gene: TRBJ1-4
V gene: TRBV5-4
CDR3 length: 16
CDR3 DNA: TGTACCAGCAGCCTAGACAGGGGCTTAGCGGGTGAAAAACTGTTTTTT
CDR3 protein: CTSSLDRGLAGEKLFF

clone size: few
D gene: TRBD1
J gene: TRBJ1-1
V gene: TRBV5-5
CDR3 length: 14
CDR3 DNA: TGTGCCAGCAATCTAGACAGGGGGGGAACTGAAGCTTTCTTT
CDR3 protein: CASNLDRGGTEAFF

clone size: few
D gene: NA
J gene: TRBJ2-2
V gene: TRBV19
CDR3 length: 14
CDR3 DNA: TGTGCCAGTAGTAACCGGGCCCCCACCGGGGAGCTGTTTTTT
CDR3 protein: CASSNRAPTGELFF

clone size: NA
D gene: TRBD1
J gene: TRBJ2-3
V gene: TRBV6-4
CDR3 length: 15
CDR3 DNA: TGTGCCAGCAGTGCCGGGACAGGGGGCGCAGATACGCAGTATTTT
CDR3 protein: CASSAGTGGADTQYF

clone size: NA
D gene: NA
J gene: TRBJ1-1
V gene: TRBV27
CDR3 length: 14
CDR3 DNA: TGTGCCAGCAGTTCTCCAGGGGTATTCACTGAAGCTTTCTTT
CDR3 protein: CASSSPGVFTEAFF

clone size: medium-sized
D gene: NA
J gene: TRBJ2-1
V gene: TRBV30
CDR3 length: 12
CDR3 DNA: TGTGCCTGGGGGGACCTAAGGAATGAGCAGTTCTTC
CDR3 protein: CAWGDLRNEQFF

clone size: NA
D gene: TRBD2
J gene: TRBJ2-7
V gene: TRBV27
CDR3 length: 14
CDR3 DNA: TGTGCCAGCAGCCCGGGGAGGGACCTCTACGAGCAGTACTTC
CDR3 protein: CASSPGRDLYEQYF

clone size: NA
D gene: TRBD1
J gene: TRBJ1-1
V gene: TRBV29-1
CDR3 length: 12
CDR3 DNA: TGCAGCGTTGAAGTGCAGGGGGTAGAGGCTTTCTTT
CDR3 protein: CSVEVQGVEAFF

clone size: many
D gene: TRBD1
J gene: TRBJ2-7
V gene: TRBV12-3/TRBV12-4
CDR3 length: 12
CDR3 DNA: TGTGCCAGCAGTAAGCGGGACAGGGGAATGCACTTC
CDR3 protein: CASSKRDRGMHF

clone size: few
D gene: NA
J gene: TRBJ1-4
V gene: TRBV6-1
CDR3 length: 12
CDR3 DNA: TGTGCCAGCAGGAGGAGCTATGAAAAACTGTTTTTT
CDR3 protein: CASRRSYEKLFF

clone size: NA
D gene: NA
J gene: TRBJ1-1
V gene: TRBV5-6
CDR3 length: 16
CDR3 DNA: TGCGCCAGCAGCTTGGTAATCGGACACTTGAACACTGAAGCTTTCTTT
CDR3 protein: CASSLVIGHLNTEAFF

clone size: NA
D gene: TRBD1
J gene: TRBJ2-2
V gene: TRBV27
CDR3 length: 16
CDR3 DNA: TGTGCCACCAGTGATGCCGGGACAGTCAACACCGGGGAGCTGTTTTTT
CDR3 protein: CATSDAGTVNTGELFF

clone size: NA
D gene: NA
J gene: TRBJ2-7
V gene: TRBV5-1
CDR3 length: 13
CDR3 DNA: TGCGCCAGCAGCTTAGCCCCCTCCTACGAGCAGTACTTC
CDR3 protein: CASSLAPSYEQYF

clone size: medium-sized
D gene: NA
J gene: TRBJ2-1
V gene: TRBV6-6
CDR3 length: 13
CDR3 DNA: TGTGCCAGCAGTTACGCCCCGTACAATGAGCAGTTCTTC
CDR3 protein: CASSYAPYNEQFF

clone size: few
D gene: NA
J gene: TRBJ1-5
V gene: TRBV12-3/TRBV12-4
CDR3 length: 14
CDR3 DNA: TGTGCCAGCAGTATCAGGGGTAGTTATCAGCCCCAGCATTTT
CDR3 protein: CASSIRGSYQPQHF

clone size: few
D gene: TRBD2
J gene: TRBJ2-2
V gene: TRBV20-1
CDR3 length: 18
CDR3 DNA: TGCAGTGCTAGAGACCCCCGGACTAGCGTCCAAAACACCGGGGAGCTGTTTTTT
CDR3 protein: CSARDPRTSVQNTGELFF

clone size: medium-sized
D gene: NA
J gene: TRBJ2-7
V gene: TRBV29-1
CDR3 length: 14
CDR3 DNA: TGCAGCGCCTCTGGGGGGAGTACTTCCTACGAGCAGTACTTC
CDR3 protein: CSASGGSTSYEQYF

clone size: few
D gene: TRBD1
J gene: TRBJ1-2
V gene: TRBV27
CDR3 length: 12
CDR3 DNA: TGTGCCAGCAGTGGGACAGGGTATGGCTACACCTTC
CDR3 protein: CASSGTGYGYTF

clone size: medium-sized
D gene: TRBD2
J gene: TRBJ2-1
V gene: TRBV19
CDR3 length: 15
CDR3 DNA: TGTGCCAGTAGTACCGCTACGGGGGGGACCAATGAGCAGTTCTTC
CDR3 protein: CASSTATGGTNEQFF

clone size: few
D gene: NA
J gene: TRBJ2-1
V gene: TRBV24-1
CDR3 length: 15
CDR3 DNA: TGTGCCACCAGGGACAGTTGGATTAGATGCAATGAGCAGTTCTTC
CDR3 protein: CATRDSWIRCNEQFF

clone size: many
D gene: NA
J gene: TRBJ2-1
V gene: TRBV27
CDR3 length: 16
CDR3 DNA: TGTGCCAGCAGTTCCCATCCACTGAGCTCCTACAATGAGCAGTTCTTC
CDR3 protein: CASSSHPLSSYNEQFF

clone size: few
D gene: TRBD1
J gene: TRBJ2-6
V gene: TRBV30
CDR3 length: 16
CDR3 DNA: TGTGCCTTTTCCGGGACAGGGGTCTCTGGGGCCAACGTCCTGACTTTC
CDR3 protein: CAFSGTGVSGANVLTF

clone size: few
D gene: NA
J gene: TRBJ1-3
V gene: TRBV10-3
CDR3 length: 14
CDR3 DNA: TGTGCCATCAGTAGCAGGGGAGACGGAAACACCATATATTTT
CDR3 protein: CAISSRGDGNTIYF

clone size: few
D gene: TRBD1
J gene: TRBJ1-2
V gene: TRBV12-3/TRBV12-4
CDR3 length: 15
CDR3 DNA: TGTGCCAGCAGTCCATCGACAGGGGCCTCGGACGGCTACACCTTC
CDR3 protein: CASSPSTGASDGYTF

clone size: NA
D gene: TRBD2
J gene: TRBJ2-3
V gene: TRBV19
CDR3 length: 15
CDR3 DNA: TGTGCCAGTAGCTTACCGGGAGGGCCCCCAGATACGCAGTATTTT
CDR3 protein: CASSLPGGPPDTQYF

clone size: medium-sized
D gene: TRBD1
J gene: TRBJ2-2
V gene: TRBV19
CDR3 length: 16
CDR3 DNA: TGTGCCACCGAGCCTACAGGGGTCCTAAACACCGGGGAGCTGTTTTTT
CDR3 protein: CATEPTGVLNTGELFF

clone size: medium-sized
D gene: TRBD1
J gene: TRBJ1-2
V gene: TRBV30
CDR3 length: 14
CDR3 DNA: TGTGCCTGGAGTGCCGCGACAGGGGGCTATGGCTACACCTTC
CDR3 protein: CAWSAATGGYGYTF

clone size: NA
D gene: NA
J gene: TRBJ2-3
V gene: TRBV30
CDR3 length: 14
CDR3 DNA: TGTGCCTGGAGTCTAGGGGGGTTCACAGATACGCAGTATTTT
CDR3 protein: CAWSLGGFTDTQYF

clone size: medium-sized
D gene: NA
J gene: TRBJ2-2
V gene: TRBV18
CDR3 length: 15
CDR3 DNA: TGTGCCAGCTCACCGGTAGGGATCGTCGGCGGGGAGCTGTTTTTT
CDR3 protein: CASSPVGIVGGELFF

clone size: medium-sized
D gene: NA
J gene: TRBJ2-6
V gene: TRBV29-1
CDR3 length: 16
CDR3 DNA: TGCAGCGCCGCAGGAGTCAGGGACCCTGGGGCCAACGTCCTGACTTTC
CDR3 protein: CSAAGVRDPGANVLTF

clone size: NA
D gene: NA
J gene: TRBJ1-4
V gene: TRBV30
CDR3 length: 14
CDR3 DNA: TGTGCCTGGACAAGAGGGCTAACTAATGAAAAACTGTTTTTT
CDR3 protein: CAWTRGLTNEKLFF

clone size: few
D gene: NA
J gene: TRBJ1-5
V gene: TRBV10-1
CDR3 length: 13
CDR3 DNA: TGCGCCAGCCCCATGGGGGGAAATCAGCCCCAGCATTTT
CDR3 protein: CASPMGGNQPQHF

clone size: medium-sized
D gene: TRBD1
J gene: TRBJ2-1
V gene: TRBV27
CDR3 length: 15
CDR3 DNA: TGTGCCAGCAGTCCCCGGGACAGGGTTTCCAATGAGCAGTTCTTC
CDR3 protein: CASSPRDRVSNEQFF

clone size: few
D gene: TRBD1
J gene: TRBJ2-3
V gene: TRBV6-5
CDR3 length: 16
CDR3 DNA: TGTGCCACTACCCCCCTCGACAGGGGCGTCACAGATACGCAGTATTTT
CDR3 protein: CATTPLDRGVTDTQYF

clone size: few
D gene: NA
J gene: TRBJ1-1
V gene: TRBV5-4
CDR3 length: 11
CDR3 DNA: TGTGCCAGCAGCCGAAACACTGAAGCTTTCTTT
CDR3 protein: CASSRNTEAFF